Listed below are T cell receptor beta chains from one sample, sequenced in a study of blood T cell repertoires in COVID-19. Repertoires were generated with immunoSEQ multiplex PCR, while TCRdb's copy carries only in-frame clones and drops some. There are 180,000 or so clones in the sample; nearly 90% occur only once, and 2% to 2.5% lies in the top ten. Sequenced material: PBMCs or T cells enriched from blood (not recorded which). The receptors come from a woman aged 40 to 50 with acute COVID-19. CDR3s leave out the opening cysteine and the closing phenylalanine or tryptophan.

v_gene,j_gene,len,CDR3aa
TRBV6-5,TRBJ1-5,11,ASQDYSNQPQH
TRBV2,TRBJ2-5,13,ASSPWTGDVETQY
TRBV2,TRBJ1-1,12,ASSEVRGWAEAF
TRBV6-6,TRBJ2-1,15,ASRRTYLDRGYNEQF
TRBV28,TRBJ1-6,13,ASSLDYTGNSPLH
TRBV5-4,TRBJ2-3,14,ASSPGGSGDRRTQY
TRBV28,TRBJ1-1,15,ASSPFTGGEMNTEAF
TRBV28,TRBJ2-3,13,ASSPPRGRKDTQY
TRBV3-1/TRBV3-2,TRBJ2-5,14,ASSHKGLAPQETQY
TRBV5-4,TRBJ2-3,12,ASRSTLGEDTQY
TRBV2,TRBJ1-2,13,ASSESRVENYGYT
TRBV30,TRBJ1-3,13,AWRLDGLSGNTIY
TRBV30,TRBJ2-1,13,AWSYGISSYNEQF
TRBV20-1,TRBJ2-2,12,SASGEADTGELF
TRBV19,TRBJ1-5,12,ASSPTGQDQPQH
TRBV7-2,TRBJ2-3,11,ASSSTSTDTQY
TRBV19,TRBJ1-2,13,ASSVFRDRDWGYT
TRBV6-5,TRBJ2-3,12,ASRREAGTDTQY
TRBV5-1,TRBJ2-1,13,ASSLAAGGPNEQF
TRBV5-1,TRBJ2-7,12,ASSYSGGHYEQY
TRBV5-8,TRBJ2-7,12,ASSLGQGGNEQY
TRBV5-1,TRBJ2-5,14,ASSPPGQGFSETQY
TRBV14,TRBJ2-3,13,ASSHGSGSLDTQY
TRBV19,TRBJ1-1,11,ATRGVWLSEAF
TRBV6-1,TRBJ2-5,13,ASSEGQGRAQTQY
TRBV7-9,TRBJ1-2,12,ASSPTGQVYGYT
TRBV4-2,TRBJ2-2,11,ASSPQIFGELF
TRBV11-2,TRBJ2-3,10,ASSPMRDTQY
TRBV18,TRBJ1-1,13,ASSPLAGGDTEAF
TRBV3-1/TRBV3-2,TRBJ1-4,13,ASSQVPGSGEKLF
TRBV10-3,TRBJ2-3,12,AISGSGGEDTQY
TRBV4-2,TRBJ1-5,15,ASSQEWGGRSNQPQH
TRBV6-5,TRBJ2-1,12,ASSPFSGRDEQF
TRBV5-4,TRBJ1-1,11,ASSFSREGEAF
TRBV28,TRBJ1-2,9,ASSLNYGYT
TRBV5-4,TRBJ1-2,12,ASSSYTGTHGYT
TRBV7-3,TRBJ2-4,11,ASSLAPKNIQY
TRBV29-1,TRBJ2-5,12,SVETEGREETQY
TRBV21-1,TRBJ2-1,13,ASSKDTSGRREQF
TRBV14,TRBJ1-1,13,ASSQSGQGNTEAF
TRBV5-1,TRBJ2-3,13,ASSTGTAVTDTQY
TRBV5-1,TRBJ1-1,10,ASSGQGGEAF
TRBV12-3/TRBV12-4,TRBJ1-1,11,ASRQQGRGEAF
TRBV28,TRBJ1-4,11,ASSSPAVEKLF
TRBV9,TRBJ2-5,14,ASSVDGLAGEETQY
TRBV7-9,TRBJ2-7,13,ASSSLGGTGDEQY
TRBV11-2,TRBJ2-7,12,ASSTGQGSYEQY
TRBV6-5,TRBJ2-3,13,ASSYRQGATDTQY
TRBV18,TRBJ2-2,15,ASSPATGGRNTGELF
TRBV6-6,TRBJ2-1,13,GSSYPGQGVWEQF
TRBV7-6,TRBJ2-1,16,ASSLVGGSPSSYNEQF
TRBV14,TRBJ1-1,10,ASSQLESEAF
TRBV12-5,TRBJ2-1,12,ASGFTSGRAEQF
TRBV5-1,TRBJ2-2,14,ASSLVGGGGTGELF
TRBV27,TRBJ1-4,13,ASSSGTGGWEKLF
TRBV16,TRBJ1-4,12,ASSPGQLNEKLF
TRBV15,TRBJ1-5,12,ATSREGPGQPQH
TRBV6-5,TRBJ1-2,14,ASSFFGQGDPYGYT
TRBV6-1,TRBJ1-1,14,ASSERRKQGTIRAF
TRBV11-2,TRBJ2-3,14,ASSPWGRGDTDTQY